A single sample is the source of the 16 T cell receptor beta chains below, sequenced in a study of blood T cells in healthy people across ages. Next came a second PCR, run for about 7 to 12 cycles, which used a sample-barcoded 5' primer along with a J-beta primer mix. MiXCR, run by TCRdb on the 5' RACE reads, gives a single entry per CDR3 protein. This sample has roughly 700,000 distinct CDR3 sequences, with roughly 32% found just once. Sequenced input: blood. The source of these receptors is a woman older than 75 in good health.

There are a few counts of this clonotype. V and J are TRBV30 and TRBJ2-7; no reliable D call. The CDR3 is 13 residues long. The germline CDR1 and CDR2 sequences are GTSNPN and SVGIG (reference sequence). Trimming removed 3 bases at V and 2 bases at J, with 11 bases between. The CDR3 loop is CAWRQGSPYEQYF. In DNA, the CDR3 is TGTGCCTGGAGGCAAGGTTCTCCCTACGAGCAGTACTTC.

This clonotype has only a few counts. This chain joins TRBV20-1 and TRBJ2-3, with 8 nucleotides matching TRBD2. The V gene's germline CDR1 is DFQATT and CDR2 SNEGSKA (reference sequence). The CDR3 runs to 19 residues. The J segment lost 2 bases and the V segment lost 3 bases, leaving 19 bases of the junction unmatched. CDR3 sequence: CSASRFVAGPSKITDTQYF. The CDR3 DNA reads TGCAGTGCTAGTAGGTTTGTAGCGGGGCCCAGTAAGATCACAGATACGCAGTATTTT.

The chain combines TRBV7-2 with TRBJ2-4; no clear D. Per the germline V gene, CDR1 is SGHTA and CDR2 is FQGNSA. The CDR3 totals 15 residues. The germline V and J ends were trimmed by 5 bases and 0 bases, with 11 bases remaining between them. The CDR3: CASSRPLLAKNIQYF. The CDR3 coding sequence is TGTGCCAGCAGCAGACCTCTTCTAGCCAAAAACATTCAGTACTTC.

This clonotype was observed many times. V is TRBV5-6 and J is TRBJ1-5; TRBD1 might be the D (5 bases). V lost 0 bases to trimming and J lost 7 bases, with 20 bases between them. Germline values: CDR1 SGHDT, CDR2 YYEEEE. The CDR3 length is 17 residues. The chain's CDR3 is CASSLGFASGGQQPQHF. The CDR3 coding sequence is TGTGCCAGCAGCTTGGGCTTTGCCTCGGGAGGACAACAGCCCCAGCATTTT.

This clonotype was detected a few times. A much larger clone lies a single base off, so this may be a read error. This chain joins TRBV12-3 or TRBV12-4 and TRBJ1-5; weak D call: TRBD1 (6 bases). The length of the CDR3 is 15 residues. CDR3 in DNA: TGTGCCAGCAGATTTGGCTCCGGGGGCAATCAGCCCCGGCATTTT. It encodes CASRFGSGGNQPRHF.

Note on this clonotype: A much larger clone is a single base away; this may be a read error. The chain is built from TRBV5-1 and TRBJ2-5; unclear D gene. Germline CDR1 is SGHRS and CDR2 is YFSETQ. This CDR3 contains 13 residues. This CDR3 reads CASTDPGQETQDF. As DNA, the CDR3 is TGCGCCAGCACCGACCCAGGCCAAGAGACCCAGGACTTC.

This clonotype was seen more than once but under ten times. The genes are TRBV18 and TRBJ2-1; D may be TRBD2 (6 bases). This CDR3 region has 17 residues. Trimming shortened V by 3 bases and J by 3 bases, and 18 bases separated the two germline ends. The germline CDR1 and CDR2 sequences are KGHSH and LQKENI. In DNA form, the CDR3 reads TGTGCCAGCTCACCGGGAGGAGACGTATGGCGCTACAATGAGCAGTTCTTC. This gives the protein CASSPGGDVWRYNEQFF.

Concerning this clonotype: With a much larger clone just one base away, this may be a read error. The V and J genes are TRBV7-2 and TRBJ2-2; D is perhaps TRBD2 (6 bases). From germline, CDR1 is SGHTA and CDR2 FQGNSA. CDR3 length equals 15 residues. CDR3 sequence: CAGSLMQGGTGELFF. DNA of the CDR3: TGTGCCGGCAGCTTAATGCAGGGAGGCACCGGGGAGCTGTTTTTT.

As for this clonotype: Its ends do not fully match the called genes, so a read error is possible. V usage is TRBV14 and J usage is TRBJ2-6; either TRBD1 or TRBD2 may supply D (5 bases each). The CDR3 loop spans 15 amino acids. Per germline, CDR1 SGHDN and CDR2 FVKESK. The CDR3 nucleotides read TGTGCCAGCAGCCAGACAAGCGGTGGGGCCGACGTCCTGACTTTC. It encodes CASSQTSGGADVLTF. The full variable domain, in which reference TRBV14 and TRBJ2-6 provide the parts outside the CDR3, is EAGVTQFPSHSVIEKGQTVTLRCDPISGHDNLYWYRRVMGKEIKFLLHFVKESKQDESGMPNNRFLAERTGGTYSTLKVQPAELEDSGVYFCASSQTSGGADVLTFGAGSRLTVL.

The chain uses TRBV7-8 and TRBJ1-5, with D unclear. V gave up 0 bases and J gave up 4 bases, with 10 bases separating them. Germline V lookup: CDR1 SGHVS, CDR2 FQNEAQ. The CDR3 extends over 15 amino acids. CDR3 loop: CASSLANRGNQPQHF. The CDR3 region has the DNA TGTGCCAGCAGCTTAGCGAACCGAGGGAATCAGCCCCAGCATTTT.

Worth noting for this clonotype: One base away lies a much larger clone, so this may be a sequencing read error. The chain joins TRBV7-8 to TRBJ2-1; 15 bases fit TRBD2. The J call may be wrong; the DNA end is better matched by TRBJ2-7. Germline V lookup: CDR1 SGHVS, CDR2 FQNEAQ. The CDR3 has 18 amino acids. CDR3 protein: CASSLGLAGGFSYNEQYF. CDR3 coding DNA: TGTGCCAGCAGCCTGGGACTAGCGGGAGGTTTCTCCTACAATGAGCAGTACTTC.

This clonotype was seen a handful of times. The V gene is TRBV28, the J gene TRBJ2-1, with 12 bases aligning to TRBD2. J lost 3 bases, V lost 11 bases, and 11 bases had no gene match. CDR3 length: 16 amino acids. Germline values: CDR1 MDHEN, CDR2 SYDVKM. The CDR3 sequence is CASTGLAGGRYNEQFF. CDR3 bases: TGTGCCTCCACGGGGCTAGCGGGGGGGCGCTACAATGAGCAGTTCTTC.

The rearrangement links TRBV5-1 to TRBJ2-7; TRBD1 might be the D (6 bases). Trimming removed 1 base at V and 3 bases at J, with 14 bases between. Germline V gene sequence: CDR1 SGHRS, CDR2 YFSETQ. The CDR3 spans 15 residues. The CDR3 protein is CASSLRPGVDYEQYF. CDR3 DNA: TGCGCCAGCAGCTTGCGGCCAGGGGTAGACTACGAGCAGTACTTC.

For this clonotype: No conserved phenylalanine or tryptophan ends this CDR3, so it is likely a read error. The genes are TRBV5-1 and TRBJ1-1, with D perhaps TRBD1 (5 bases). CDR3 length equals 15 residues. Germline CDR1 and CDR2: SGHRS and YFSETQ. The V end was cut by 7 bases, the J end by 1 base, with 17 bases between. The CDR3 sequence is CASGPTRGSNTEAFL. The CDR3 coding sequence is TGCGCCAGCGGGCCTACAAGGGGATCGAACACTGAAGCTTTCCTT.

This clonotype has just a few counts. The chain joins TRBV12-3 or TRBV12-4 to TRBJ1-2, with D tentatively TRBD1 (5 bases). The CDR3 consists of 16 residues. Trimming removed 4 bases from V and 3 bases from J, with 18 bases in between. CDR3 in DNA: TGTGCCAGCAGTTCCGACCTAGGGGAGATGGACTATGGCTACACCTTC. This gives the protein CASSSDLGEMDYGYTF.

This rearrangement joins TRBV10-3 to TRBJ1-5, with D perhaps matching TRBD1 (5 bases). Germline loops: CDR1 ENHRY, CDR2 SYGVKD. The CDR3 contains 14 residues. V was cut by 6 bases and J by 7 bases, with 16 bases left in between. CDR3 sequence (DNA): TGTGCCATCAGGGGGGAAGGGAGCGGACAGCCCCAGCATTTT. Encoded protein: CAIRGEGSGQPQHF.